This entry describes one T cell receptor beta chain. The data stem from a study of identifying expanded T cells in peripheral blood. The germline V gene encodes CDR1 MNHNY and CDR2 SVGAGI (reference sequence). CDR3 length: 16 residues. V lost 0 bases and J lost 9, with 15 bases in between. Clones were read by immunoSEQ multiplex PCR, and TCRdb kept only the in-frame ones, dropping some. The table shows around 90,000 clones, with about 87% occurring only once. This clonotype originated in a person aged 18 to 70 in good health. The sample was blood. V gene TRBV6-6 combines with J gene TRBJ1-6; D remains ambiguous. CDR3 sequence: CASSYSSPIEGSPLHF. The CDR3, as DNA: TGTGCCAGCAGTTACTCGAGTCCGATTGAGGGTTCACCCCTCCACTTT.